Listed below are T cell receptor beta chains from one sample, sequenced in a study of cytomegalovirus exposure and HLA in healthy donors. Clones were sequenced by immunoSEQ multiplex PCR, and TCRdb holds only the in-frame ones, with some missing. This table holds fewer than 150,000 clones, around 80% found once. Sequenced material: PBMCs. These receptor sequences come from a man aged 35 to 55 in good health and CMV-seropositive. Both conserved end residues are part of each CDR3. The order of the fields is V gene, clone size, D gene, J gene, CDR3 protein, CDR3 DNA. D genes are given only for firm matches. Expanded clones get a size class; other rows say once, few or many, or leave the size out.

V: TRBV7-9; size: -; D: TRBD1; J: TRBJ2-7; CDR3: CASSSQGAVEQYF; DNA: TGTGCCAGCAGCTCCCAGGGGGCCGTGGAGCAGTACTTC
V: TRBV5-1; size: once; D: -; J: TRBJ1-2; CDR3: CASFGMGGYGYTF; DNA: TGTGCCAGCTTCGGTATGGGGGGCTATGGCTACACCTTC
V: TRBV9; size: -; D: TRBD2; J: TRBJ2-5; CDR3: CASSPGLAGIGETQYF; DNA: TGTGCCAGCAGCCCGGGACTAGCGGGAATAGGGGAGACCCAGTACTTC
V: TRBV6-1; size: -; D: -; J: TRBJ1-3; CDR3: CASSEAWAVSGNTIYF; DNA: TGTGCCAGCAGTGAAGCGTGGGCAGTCTCTGGAAACACCATATATTTT
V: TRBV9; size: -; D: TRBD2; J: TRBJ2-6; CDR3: CASSVSGTNSGANVLTF; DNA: TGTGCCAGCAGCGTAAGCGGGACGAACTCTGGGGCCAACGTCCTGACTTTC
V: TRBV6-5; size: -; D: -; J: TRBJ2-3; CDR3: CASSYGGTSTDTQYF; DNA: TGTGCCAGCAGTTACGGGGGCACCTCCACAGATACGCAGTATTTT
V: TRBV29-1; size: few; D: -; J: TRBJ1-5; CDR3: CSVRAGSNQPQHF; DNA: TGCAGCGTCCGCGCGGGAAGCAATCAGCCCCAGCATTTT
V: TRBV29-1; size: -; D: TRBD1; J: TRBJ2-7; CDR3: CSVERTGSYEQYF; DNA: TGCAGCGTTGAGCGGACAGGCTCCTACGAGCAGTACTTC
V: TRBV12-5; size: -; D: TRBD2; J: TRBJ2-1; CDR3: CASGPPLAGENNEQFF; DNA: TGTGCTAGTGGTCCCCCGCTAGCGGGAGAAAACAATGAGCAGTTCTTC
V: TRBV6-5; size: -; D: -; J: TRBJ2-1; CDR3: CASRPLLATEQFF; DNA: TGTGCCAGCAGACCTCTGCTAGCGACCGAGCAGTTCTTC
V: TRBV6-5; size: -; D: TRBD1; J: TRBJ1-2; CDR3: CASSYSIWTGILITF; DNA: TGTGCCAGCAGTTACTCGATTTGGACAGGGATTTTAATCACCTTC
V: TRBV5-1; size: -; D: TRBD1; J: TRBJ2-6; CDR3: CASKEGQGYSGANVLTF; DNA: TGCGCCAGCAAAGAGGGACAGGGCTATTCTGGGGCCAACGTCCTGACTTTC
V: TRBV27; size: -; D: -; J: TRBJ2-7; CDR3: CASRRSGLTYEQYF; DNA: TGTGCCAGCAGAAGGAGCGGGTTGACCTACGAGCAGTACTTC
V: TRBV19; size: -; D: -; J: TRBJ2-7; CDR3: CASSTTGHPYEQYF; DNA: TGTGCCAGTAGTACTACAGGGCACCCCTACGAGCAGTACTTC
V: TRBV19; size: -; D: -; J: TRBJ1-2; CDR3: CASSRGPDNYGYTF; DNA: TGTGCCAGTAGTAGAGGGCCAGACAACTATGGCTACACCTTC
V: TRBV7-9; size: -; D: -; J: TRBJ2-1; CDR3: CASSGPTGSSYNEQFF; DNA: TGTGCCAGCAGCGGCCCGACCGGGAGCTCCTACAATGAGCAGTTCTTC
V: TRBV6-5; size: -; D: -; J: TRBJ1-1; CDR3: CASSSFLTEAFF; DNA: TGTGCCAGCAGTTCTTTTCTTACTGAAGCTTTCTTT
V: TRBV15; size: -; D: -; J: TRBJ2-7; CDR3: CATLEDSPYEQYF; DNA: TGTGCCACCTTGGAGGACAGTCCCTACGAGCAGTACTTC
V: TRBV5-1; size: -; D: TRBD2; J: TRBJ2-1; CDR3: CASSYLAGASNEQFF; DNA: TGCGCCAGCAGCTACCTAGCGGGAGCGAGTAATGAGCAGTTCTTC
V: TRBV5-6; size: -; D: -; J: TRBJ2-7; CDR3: CASSTGSHEQYF; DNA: TGTGCCAGCAGCACCGGGAGCCACGAGCAGTACTTC
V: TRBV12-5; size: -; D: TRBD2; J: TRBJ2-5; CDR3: CASGSSSGLETQYF; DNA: TGTGCTAGTGGTTCCTCTAGCGGCCTGGAGACCCAGTACTTC
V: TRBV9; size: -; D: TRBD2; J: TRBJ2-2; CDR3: CASSAGLAANTGELFF; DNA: TGTGCCAGCAGCGCCGGACTAGCGGCGAACACCGGGGAGCTGTTTTTT
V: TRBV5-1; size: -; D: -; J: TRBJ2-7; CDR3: CASSPGQFPYEQYF; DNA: TGCGCCAGCAGCCCCGGACAGTTCCCCTACGAGCAGTACTTC
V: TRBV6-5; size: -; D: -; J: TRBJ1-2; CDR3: CASRATANYGYTF; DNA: TGTGCCAGCAGAGCGACAGCTAACTATGGCTACACCTTC
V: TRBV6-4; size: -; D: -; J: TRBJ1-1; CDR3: CASSESWAQITEAFF; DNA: TGTGCCAGCAGTGAGAGTTGGGCCCAGATAACTGAAGCTTTCTTT
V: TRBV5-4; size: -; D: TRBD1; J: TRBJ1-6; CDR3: CASSSGQANSPLHF; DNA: TGTGCCAGCAGCTCAGGACAGGCTAATTCACCCCTCCACTTT
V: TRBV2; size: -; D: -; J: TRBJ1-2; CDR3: CASSVNGGNYGYTF; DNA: TGTGCCAGCAGTGTTAACGGGGGGAACTATGGCTACACCTTC
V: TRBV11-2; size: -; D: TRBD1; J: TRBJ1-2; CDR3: CASSAGQGIFYGYTF; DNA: TGTGCCAGCAGCGCGGGACAGGGAATTTTCTATGGCTACACCTTC
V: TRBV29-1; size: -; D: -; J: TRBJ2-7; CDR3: CSVEDPGKYEQYF; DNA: TGCAGCGTTGAGGACCCAGGGAAATACGAGCAGTACTTC
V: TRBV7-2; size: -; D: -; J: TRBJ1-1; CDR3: CASSLVSSGPEAFF; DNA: TGTGCCAGCAGCTTAGTTTCGTCAGGGCCTGAAGCTTTCTTT
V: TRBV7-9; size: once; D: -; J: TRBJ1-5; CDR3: CASSLDGGQPQHF; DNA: TGTGCCAGCAGCCTGGACGGGGGTCAGCCCCAGCATTTT
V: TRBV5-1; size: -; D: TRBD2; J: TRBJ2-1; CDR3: CANSWNPTSDYNEQFF; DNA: TGCGCCAACAGCTGGAATCCGACTAGCGATTACAATGAGCAGTTCTTC
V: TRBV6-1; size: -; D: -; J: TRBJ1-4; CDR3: CASTSWGSLNEKLFF; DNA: TGTGCCAGCACGAGTTGGGGCAGTTTAAATGAAAAACTGTTTTTT
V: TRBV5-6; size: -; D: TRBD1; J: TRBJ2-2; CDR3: CASSGGQITGELFF; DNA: TGTGCCAGCAGCGGGGGACAGATCACCGGGGAGCTGTTTTTT
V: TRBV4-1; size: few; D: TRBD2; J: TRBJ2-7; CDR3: CASSPLGGVDEQYF; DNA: TGCGCCAGCAGCCCCCTGGGGGGGGTAGACGAGCAGTACTTC
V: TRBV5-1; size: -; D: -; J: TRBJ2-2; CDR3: CASSLVLTNTGELFF; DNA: TGCGCCAGCAGCCTAGTACTTACAAACACCGGGGAGCTGTTTTTT
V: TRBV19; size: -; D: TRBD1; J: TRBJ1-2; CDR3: CASSQGQGVLYGYTF; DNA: TGTGCCAGTAGCCAGGGACAGGGGGTTCTCTATGGCTACACCTTC
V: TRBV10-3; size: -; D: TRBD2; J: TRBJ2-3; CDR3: CAISVSPSGRRDTQYF; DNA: TGTGCCATCAGTGTGAGTCCTAGCGGCAGACGGGATACGCAGTATTTT
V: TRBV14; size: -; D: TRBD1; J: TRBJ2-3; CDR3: CASSLFRDRFFTDTQYF; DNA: TGTGCCAGCAGCTTATTCCGGGACAGGTTCTTCACAGATACGCAGTATTTT
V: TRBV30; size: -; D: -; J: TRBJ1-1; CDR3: CAWSVIGVEDMNTEAFF; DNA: TGTGCCTGGAGTGTAATAGGGGTCGAGGACATGAACACTGAAGCTTTCTTT
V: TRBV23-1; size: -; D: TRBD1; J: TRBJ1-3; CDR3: CASSQGQGLSGNTIYF; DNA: TGCGCCAGCAGTCAAGGACAGGGACTATCTGGAAACACCATATATTTT